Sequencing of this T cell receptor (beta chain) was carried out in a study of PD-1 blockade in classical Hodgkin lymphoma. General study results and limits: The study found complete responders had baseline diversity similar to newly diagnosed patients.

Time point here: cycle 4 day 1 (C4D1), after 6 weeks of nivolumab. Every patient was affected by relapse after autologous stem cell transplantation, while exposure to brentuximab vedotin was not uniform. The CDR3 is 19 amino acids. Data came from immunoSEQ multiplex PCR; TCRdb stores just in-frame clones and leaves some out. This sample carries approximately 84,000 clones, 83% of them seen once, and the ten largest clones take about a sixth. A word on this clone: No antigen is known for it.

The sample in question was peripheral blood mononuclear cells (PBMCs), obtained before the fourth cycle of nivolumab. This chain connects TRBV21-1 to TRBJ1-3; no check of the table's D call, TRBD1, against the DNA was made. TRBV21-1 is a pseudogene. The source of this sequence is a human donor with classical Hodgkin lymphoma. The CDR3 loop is CASSKEGRTGKSPRYTIYF. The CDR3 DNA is TGTGCCAGCAGCAAAGAGGGGAGGACAGGGAAATCACCCCGATACACCATATATTTT.